The sequence of this T cell receptor beta chain was determined in a study of glioma-infiltrating T cells (dated by TCRdb to the mid-2010s). Regarding the study in general: Low-grade gliomas were WHO grade II oligodendrogliomas or astrocytomas, and glioblastomas were WHO grade IV tumors sampled at initial rather than recurrent diagnosis. Each tissue-infiltrating repertoire was compared with the same patient's peripheral blood repertoire to measure divergence between tissue and blood T-cell populations. The study sequenced TCR alpha- and beta-chain repertoires from glioma tissue, from non-neoplastic brain tissue and from matched peripheral blood mononuclear cells. Glioma patients received dexamethasone for six or fewer days before surgery. Three low-grade glioma patients, several primary glioblastoma patients, and three non-glioma patients who contributed non-neoplastic brain tissue made up the paired cohort. For blood libraries, the target was 4.5- to 10-fold sequencing coverage of about 990,000 peripheral T cells. Broad study findings and their caveats: VJ-independent divergence between tissue and blood was found to be below expectation in non-neoplastic patients but above expectation in all gliomas, particularly low-grade gliomas. Group comparisons rested on small numbers: three non-neoplastic, three low-grade glioma and 7 or 8 glioblastoma patients. Patients with low tissue-blood divergence were marked by a signature set of shared blood CDR3 motifs, and that set was depleted in highly divergent patients. Very few CDR3 sequences were found to be shared between tissue and blood, and this scarcity was attributed to high CDR3 diversity and limited sampling.

Surgical brain or tumor specimens were cryofrozen in liquid nitrogen immediately after resection, and peripheral blood cells were collected concurrently. As to this clonotype: The target of this receptor is not known. Per-base qualities were not stored, and no clone one base away is much larger.

TCR alpha and beta CDR3 regions were amplified with the iRepertoire nested amplicon-rescue multiplex PCR (arm-PCR) platform from RNA. The input for one-step reverse transcription and amplification was about 100-450 ng of either tissue mRNA or PBMC total RNA. Following bead purification, Illumina adapters were added through a secondary multiplex PCR, and the libraries were then gel-purified between 200 and 400 bp. Libraries carried internal 6-nucleotide barcodes used for demultiplexing. Sequencing of libraries was performed on an Illumina MiSeq with 2x220 or 2x250 nucleotide paired-end reads. The authors' pipeline ran thus. FLASH 1.2.11 was used to merge paired reads, and BWA-MEM then aligned the reads to the GRCh37 human genome before TRA and TRB reads were extracted. V and J assignment used an IMGT-derived reference of cassette sequences and CDR3 motifs that included pseudogenes. Three-frame translation of reads was performed, and productive CDR3s were defined as those with a C...FGXG motif and no stop codons. Clonotypes were defined as unique combinations of V-J cassette pair and CDR3 amino acid sequence. Filtering of reads was based on Hamming distance, with the threshold set by the sequence error rate of each sample in mapped regions. TCRdb redid the processing of the public reads, applying fastp at Q25 and MiXCR, and retained in-frame beta chains. Rows are combined by CDR3 protein, so each entry shows the most common genes and DNA. What appears here as the V and J calls and clone size reflects TCRdb's work, not the paper's. The sample includes 400,000 or so distinct CDR3 sequences, with about two fifths observed a single time. The top ten clones comprise around 12% of the sample.

Relative to germline, V is 11 bases shorter and J is 2 bases shorter, with 13 bases between their ends. Measured from the cysteine to the phenylalanine, the CDR3 is 12 residues long. Just the 36-base CDR3 DNA is kept, in frame starting at base 1. The germline V gene sets CDR1 to SNHLY and CDR2 to FYNNEI. The chain joins TRBV2 to TRBJ2-7, and the D gene may be TRBD2, 6 bases matching. The material sequenced was glioma tissue, nonneoplastic brain tissue, or PBMCs (not recorded which). The sequence came from a human donor with low-grade glioma or glioblastoma, undergoing nonglioma brain surgery, or in good health (not recorded which). The CDR3 amino acid sequence is: CALGRDAYEQYF. The nucleotide sequence is given as TGTGCCTTAGGGCGGGACGCCTACGAGCAGTACTTC.